The entry below describes one T cell receptor (beta chain). The clone's antigen remains unknown. Base qualities are missing; no much larger clone stands one base away. In the germline V gene (reference sequence), CDR1 corresponds to SEHNR and CDR2 to FQNEAQ. The CDR3 goes from the cysteine to the phenylalanine over 12 residues. Only CDR3 DNA remains: 36 bases, in frame from the first base. V was cut back by 0 bases and J by 5 bases, leaving a gap of 4 bases between them. The sample belongs to a study of early T cells in non-severe SARS-CoV-2 infection (dated by TCRdb to the early 2020s). The study in broad terms: Because TCR sequencing was done on bulk RNA from unsorted whole blood, the alpha and beta chains could not be paired.

The investigation overall reported the following: Matching against VDJdb was skewed toward anti-spike CD8 responses, likely underestimated virus-specific expansions, and missed private and CD4 specificities.

Libraries were prepared through 5' RACE. TCRdb names NextSeq 500 as the instrument used. Unique molecular identifiers were attached to individual cDNA molecules in the TCR library protocol so that sequencing error and PCR bias could be corrected. TCR alpha and beta chains were both sequenced, and the abundances of alpha and beta sequences in each sample were closely correlated with each other. The source study handled its data this way. Decombinator V4 was used to annotate the V gene, J gene and CDR3 of the TCR sequences. Expanded TCRs were defined as changing significantly between any two time points under a Poisson model with p below 0.0001. TCR abundances were normalised to the total number of TCRs sequenced per sample and expressed as counts per million. TRAV1-2 paired with TRAJ12, TRAJ20 or TRAJ33 defined MAIT TCRs, while TRAV10 paired with TRAJ18 defined iNKT TCRs. VDJdb, accessed 1 November 2021, was searched for CMV, EBV and SARS-CoV-2 annotated TCRs, excluding TCRs annotated for multiple antigens. TCRdb reprocessed the public reads (quality trimming at Q25 with fastp, clone calling with MiXCR) and kept in-frame beta chains. Every entry covers one CDR3 protein and lists the most common genes and DNA from its rows. The V and J calls, along with clone size, are taken from TCRdb and not from the paper's own processing. Within this sample are approximately 60,000 distinct CDR3 sequences, with more than 7% of them counted one time only. Under 15% of the sample is held by the ten biggest clonotypes.

A case-control design nested within a healthcare worker cohort in London, UK, was used, with weekly nasopharyngeal swab PCR tests and blood sampling performed. Healthcare workers were recruited between 23 and 31 March 2020, during the week of the UK lockdown, and were followed weekly for up to 16 weeks. The receptor comes from an adult who was a healthcare worker with PCR-confirmed SARS-CoV-2 infection or an uninfected control (not recorded which). The chain joins TRBV7-9 to TRBJ2-5; no D segment can be confidently identified. This specimen consisted of whole blood, obtained at baseline. The sequenced DNA is TGTGCCAGCAGCTTAGCGCTGGAGACCCAGTACTTC. This translates into CASSLALETQYF. Supplemented by the reference TRBV7-9 and TRBJ2-5 proteins around the CDR3, the complete variable domain is DTGVSQNPRHKITKRGQNVTFRCDPISEHNRLYWYRQTLGQGPEFLTYFQNEAQLEKSRLLSDRFSAERPKGSFSTLEIQRTEQGDSAMYLCASSLALETQYFGPGTRLLVL.